This T cell receptor (beta chain) appears in the sequencing data of a study of blood T cell repertoires in COVID-19. Study-level background: T cells, B-cell-depleted T cells, or PBMCs supplied cDNA or gDNA.

The CDR3 runs 13 residues. Germline CDR1 and CDR2: MNHEY and SVGAGI. The germline V and J ends were trimmed by 6 bases and 8 bases, with 16 bases remaining between them. Participants, about 18 to 100 years old, spanned under 25 US areas. Some clones are missing from TCRdb's copy, which holds only in-frame ones; the method was immunoSEQ multiplex PCR. The sample includes about 260,000 clones, 80% to 90% of them seen just once. Sequencing was done on a sample of PBMCs or T cells enriched from blood (not recorded which). The chain combines TRBV6-5 with TRBJ1-2; D is uncertain. The clonotype originates from a man aged 30-40 years with acute COVID-19. CDR3 sequence reads: CASSLYSSGGYTF. The CDR3 region has the DNA TGTGCCAGCAGCCTCTATAGTTCGGGGGGCTACACCTTC.